This TCR beta chain appears in the sequencing data of a study of cytomegalovirus exposure and HLA in healthy donors. Whole-study results and caveats: TCR beta V- and J-gene trimming was later associated with a missense DCLRE1C variant. Some public TCRs appeared in many individuals, while most sequences were rare.

This PCR relied on a set of 60 Vbeta primers and 13 Jbeta primers. TCRdb's copy holds only in-frame clones and misses some; the assay was immunoSEQ multiplex PCR. The table includes about 250,000 clones, about 85% detected once. Trimming cost V 3 bases and J 0 bases, with 11 bases left between them. The CDR3 totals 15 residues. CDR1 is LNHDA and CDR2 is SQIVND in the germline V gene (reference sequence). With respect to this clone: The target antigen is unknown.

The TCR originated in a girl aged 2-9 years in good health and CMV-seronegative. The sequencing input was PBMCs. The rearrangement uses TRBV19 and TRBJ1-1; tentatively, D is TRBD1 (5 bases). The CDR3 DNA reads TGTGCCAGTAGTATCCAGGCAGGGATGAACACTGAAGCTTTCTTT. Translation gives CASSIQAGMNTEAFF.